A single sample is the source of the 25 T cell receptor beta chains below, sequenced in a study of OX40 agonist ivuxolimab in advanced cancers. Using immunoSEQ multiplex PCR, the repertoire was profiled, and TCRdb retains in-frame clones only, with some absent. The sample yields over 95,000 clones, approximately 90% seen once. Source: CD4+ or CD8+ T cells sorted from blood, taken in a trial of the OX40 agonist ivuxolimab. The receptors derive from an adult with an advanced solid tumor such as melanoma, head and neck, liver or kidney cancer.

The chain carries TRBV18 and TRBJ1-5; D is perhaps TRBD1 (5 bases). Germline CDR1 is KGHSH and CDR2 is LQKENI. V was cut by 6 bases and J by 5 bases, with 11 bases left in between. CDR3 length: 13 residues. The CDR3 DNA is TGTGCCAGCTCGCGGGGGAGTGATCAGCCCCAGCATTTT. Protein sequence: CASSRGSDQPQHF.

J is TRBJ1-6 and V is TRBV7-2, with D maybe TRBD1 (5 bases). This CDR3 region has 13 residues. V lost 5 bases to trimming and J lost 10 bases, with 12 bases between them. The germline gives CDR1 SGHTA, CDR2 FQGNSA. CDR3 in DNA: TGTGCCAGCAGCGCTGGGGGGTACTCACCCCTCCACTTT. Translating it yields CASSAGGYSPLHF.

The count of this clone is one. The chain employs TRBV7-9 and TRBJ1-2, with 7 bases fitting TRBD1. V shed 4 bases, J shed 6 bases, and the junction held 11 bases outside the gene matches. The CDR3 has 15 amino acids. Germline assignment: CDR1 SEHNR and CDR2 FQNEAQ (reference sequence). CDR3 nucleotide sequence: TGTGCCAGCAGCTCGTCGGGGACAGCAGGCCATGGCTACACCTTC. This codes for CASSSSGTAGHGYTF.

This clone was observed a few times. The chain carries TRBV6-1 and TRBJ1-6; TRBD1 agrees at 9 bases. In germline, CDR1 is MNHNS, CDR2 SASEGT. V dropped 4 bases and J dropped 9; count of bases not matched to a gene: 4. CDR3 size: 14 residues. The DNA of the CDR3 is TGTGCCAGCAGTGGACAGGGGGAAACTTCACCCCTCCACTTT. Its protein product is CASSGQGETSPLHF.

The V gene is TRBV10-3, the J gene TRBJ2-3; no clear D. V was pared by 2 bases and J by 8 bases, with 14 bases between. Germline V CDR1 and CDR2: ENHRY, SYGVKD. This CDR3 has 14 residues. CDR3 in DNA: TGTGCCATCAGTGAGAGCCAAGCACGGGTTACGCAGTATTTT. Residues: CAISESQARVTQYF.

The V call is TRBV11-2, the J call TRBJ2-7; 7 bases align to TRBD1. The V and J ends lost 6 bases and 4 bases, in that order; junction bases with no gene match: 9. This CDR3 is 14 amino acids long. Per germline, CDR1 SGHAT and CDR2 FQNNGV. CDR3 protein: CASRHPRTGYEQYF. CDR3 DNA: TGTGCCAGCAGACACCCGCGGACAGGTTACGAGCAGTACTTC. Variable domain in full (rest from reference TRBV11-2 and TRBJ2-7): EAGVAQSPRYKIIEKRQSVAFWCNPISGHATLYWYQQILGQGPKLLIQFQNNGVVDDSQLPKDRFSAERLKGVDSTLKIQPAKLEDSAVYLCASRHPRTGYEQYFGPGTRLTVT.

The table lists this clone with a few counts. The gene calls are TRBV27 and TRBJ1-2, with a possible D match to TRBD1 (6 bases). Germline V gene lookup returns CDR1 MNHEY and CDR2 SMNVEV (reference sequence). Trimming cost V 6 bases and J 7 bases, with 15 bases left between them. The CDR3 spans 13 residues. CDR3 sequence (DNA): TGTGCCAGCAGAACAACAGGGTCGTCTGGCTACACCTTC. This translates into CASRTTGSSGYTF.

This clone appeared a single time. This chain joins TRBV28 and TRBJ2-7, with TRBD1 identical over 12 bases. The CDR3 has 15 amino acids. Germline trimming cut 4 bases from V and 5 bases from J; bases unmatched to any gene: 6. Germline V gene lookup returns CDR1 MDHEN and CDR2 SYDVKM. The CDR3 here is CASSSGGQGANEQYF. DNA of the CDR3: TGTGCCAGCAGTTCAGGGGGACAGGGGGCCAACGAGCAGTACTTC.

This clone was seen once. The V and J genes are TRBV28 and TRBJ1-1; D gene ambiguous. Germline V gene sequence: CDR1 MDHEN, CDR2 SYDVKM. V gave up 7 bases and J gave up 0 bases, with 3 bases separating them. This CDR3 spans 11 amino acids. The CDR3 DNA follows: TGTGCCAGCATTATGAACACTGAAGCTTTCTTT. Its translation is CASIMNTEAFF.

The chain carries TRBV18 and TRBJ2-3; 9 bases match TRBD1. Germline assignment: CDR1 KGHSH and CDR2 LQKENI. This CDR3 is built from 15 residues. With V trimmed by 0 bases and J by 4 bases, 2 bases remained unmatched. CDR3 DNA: TGTGCCAGCTCACCACCGCGACAGGGGGCAGATACGCAGTATTTT. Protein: CASSPPRQGADTQYF. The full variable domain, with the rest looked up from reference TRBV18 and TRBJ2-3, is NAGVMQNPRHLVRRRGQEARLRCSPMKGHSHVYWYRQLPEEGLKFMVYLQKENIIDESGMPKERFSAEFPKEGPSILRIQQVVRGDSAAYFCASSPPRQGADTQYFGPGTRLTVL.

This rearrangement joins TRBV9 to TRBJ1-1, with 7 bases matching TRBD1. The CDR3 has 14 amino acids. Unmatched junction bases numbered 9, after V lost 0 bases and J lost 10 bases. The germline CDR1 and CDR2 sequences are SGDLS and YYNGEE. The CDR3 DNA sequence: TGTGCCAGCAGCGTAGTCCCAGTGAGGGGGCTAGCTTTCTTT. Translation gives CASSVVPVRGLAFF.

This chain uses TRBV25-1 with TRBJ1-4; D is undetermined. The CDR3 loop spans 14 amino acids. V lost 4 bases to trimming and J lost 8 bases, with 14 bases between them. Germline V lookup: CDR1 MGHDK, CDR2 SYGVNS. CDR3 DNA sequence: TGTGCCAGCAGTGCCTCAGCGCGAGGCGAAAAACTGTTTTTT. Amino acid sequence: CASSASARGEKLFF.

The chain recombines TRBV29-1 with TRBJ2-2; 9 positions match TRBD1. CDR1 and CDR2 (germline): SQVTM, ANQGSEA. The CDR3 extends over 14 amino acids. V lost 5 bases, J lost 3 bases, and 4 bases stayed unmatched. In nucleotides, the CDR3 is TGCAGCGTTCACAGGGGGCAAGACACCGGGGAGCTGTTTTTT. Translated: CSVHRGQDTGELFF.

This chain's CDR3 is CASMALPFISGNTIYF. The CDR3 coding sequence is TGTGCCAGCATGGCCCTCCCATTTATCTCTGGAAACACCATATATTTT. This chain links TRBV27 with TRBJ1-3; D remains ambiguous. Deletions cut 7 bases from V and 0 bases from J, with 16 bases between. The CDR3 has 16 amino acids. Germline CDR1 is MNHEY and CDR2 is SMNVEV (reference sequence).

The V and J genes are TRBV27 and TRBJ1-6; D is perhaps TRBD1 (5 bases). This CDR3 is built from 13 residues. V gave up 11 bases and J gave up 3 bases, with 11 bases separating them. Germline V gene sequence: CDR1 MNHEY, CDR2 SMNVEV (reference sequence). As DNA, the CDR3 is TGTGCCGTAGGGGCAGACTATAATTCACCCCTCCACTTT. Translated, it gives CAVGADYNSPLHF.

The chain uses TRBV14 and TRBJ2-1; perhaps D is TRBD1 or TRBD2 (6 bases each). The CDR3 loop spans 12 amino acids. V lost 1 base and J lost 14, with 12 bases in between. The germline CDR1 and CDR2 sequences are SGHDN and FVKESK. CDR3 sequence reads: CASSQGWGAKFF. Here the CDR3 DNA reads TGTGCCAGCAGCCAAGGATGGGGGGCCAAGTTCTTC.

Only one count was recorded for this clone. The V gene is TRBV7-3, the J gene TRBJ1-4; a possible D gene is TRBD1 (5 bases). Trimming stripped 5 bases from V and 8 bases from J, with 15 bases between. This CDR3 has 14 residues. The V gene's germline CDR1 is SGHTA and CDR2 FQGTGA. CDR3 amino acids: CASSVQGTLEKLFF. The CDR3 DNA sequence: TGTGCCAGCAGCGTTCAGGGTACACTGGAAAAACTGTTTTTT.

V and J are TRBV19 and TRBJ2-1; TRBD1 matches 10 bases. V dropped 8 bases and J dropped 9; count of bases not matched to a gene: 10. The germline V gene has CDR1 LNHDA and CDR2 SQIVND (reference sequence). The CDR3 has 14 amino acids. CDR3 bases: TGTGCCAGTTCCCATCAGGGACAGGGGACTGAGCAGTTCTTC. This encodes CASSHQGQGTEQFF.

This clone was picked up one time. CDR3 bases: TGTGCCAGCAGTTTCGGGGGGGGCACCGGGGAGCTGTTTTTT. This gives the protein CASSFGGGTGELFF. The J gene is TRBJ2-2, the V gene TRBV28; 8 bases match TRBD2. After removal of 3 bases from V and 4 bases from J, the junction contained 1 base not matched to a gene. In germline, CDR1 is MDHEN, CDR2 SYDVKM. CDR3 length: 14 residues. The whole variable domain, remainder taken from reference TRBV28 and TRBJ2-2, is DVKVTQSSRYLVKRTGEKVFLECVQDMDHENMFWYRQDPGLGLRLIYFSYDVKMKEKGDIPEGYSVSREKKERFSLILESASTNQTSMYLCASSFGGGTGELFFGEGSRLTVL.

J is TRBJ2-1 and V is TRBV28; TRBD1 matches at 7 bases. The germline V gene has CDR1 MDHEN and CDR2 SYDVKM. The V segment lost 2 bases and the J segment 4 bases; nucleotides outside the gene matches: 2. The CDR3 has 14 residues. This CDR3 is CASSLRDRYNEQFF. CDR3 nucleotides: TGTGCCAGCAGTTTACGGGACAGATACAATGAGCAGTTCTTC.

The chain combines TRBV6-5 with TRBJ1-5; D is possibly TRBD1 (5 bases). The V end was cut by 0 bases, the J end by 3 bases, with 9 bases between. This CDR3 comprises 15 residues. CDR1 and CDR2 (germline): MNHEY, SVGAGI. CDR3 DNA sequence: TGTGCCAGCAGTTACTCCTCAGGGCCCAATCAGCCCCAGCATTTT. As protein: CASSYSSGPNQPQHF.

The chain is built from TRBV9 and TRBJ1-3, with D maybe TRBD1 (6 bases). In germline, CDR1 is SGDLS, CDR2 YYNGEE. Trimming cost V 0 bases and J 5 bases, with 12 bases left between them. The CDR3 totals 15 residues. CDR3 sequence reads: CASSVGIGGRNTIYF. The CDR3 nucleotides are TGTGCCAGCAGCGTAGGAATAGGGGGGCGAAACACCATATATTTT.

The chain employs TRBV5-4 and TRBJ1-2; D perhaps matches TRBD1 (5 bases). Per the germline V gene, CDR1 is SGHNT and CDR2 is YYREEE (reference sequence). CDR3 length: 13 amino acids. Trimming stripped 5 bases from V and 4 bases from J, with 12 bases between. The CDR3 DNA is TGTGCCAGCAGTTTCAGGGAGGGCTATGGCTACACCTTC. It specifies CASSFREGYGYTF.

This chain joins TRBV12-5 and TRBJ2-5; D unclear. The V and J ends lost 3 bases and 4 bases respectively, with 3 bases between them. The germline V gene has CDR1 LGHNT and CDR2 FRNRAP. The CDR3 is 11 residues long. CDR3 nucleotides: TGTGCTAGTGGTTTTGGAGAGACCCAGTACTTC. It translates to CASGFGETQYF.

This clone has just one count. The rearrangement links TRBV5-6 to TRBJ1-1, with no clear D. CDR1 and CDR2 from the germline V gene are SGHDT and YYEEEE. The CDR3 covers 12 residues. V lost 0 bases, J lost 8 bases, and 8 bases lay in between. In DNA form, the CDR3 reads TGTGCCAGCAGCTTGGCCCCGGGAGAAGCTTTCTTT. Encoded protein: CASSLAPGEAFF.